These T cell receptor beta chains were read from a single sample in a study of regulatory T cells in long-lasting Graves disease. One entry per CDR3 protein, called by TCRdb with MiXCR from the multiplex PCR reads. The repertoire holds about half a million distinct CDR3 sequences, with 9.5% to 15% as singletons. These data are also associated with another study on T cells in Graves' hyperthyroidism and ophthalmopathy.

Sequenced here: peripheral blood mononuclear cells (PBMCs), sampled at new diagnosis, from a patient treated with antithyroid drugs. Receptors were obtained from a woman in her twenties or thirties with Graves disease. Each CDR3 is given with its conserved first and last residue. A D gene is named only where the DNA matches it firmly. Some rows mark clone size as missing; the rest say once, few, many or name a class of expanded clone.

clone_size,j_call,v_call,d_call,cdr3_aa,cdr3_nt
many,TRBJ2-3,TRBV24-1,NA,CATSDHGIRGTQYF,TGTGCCACCAGTGATCACGGGATCCGAGGTACGCAGTATTTT
few,TRBJ1-1,TRBV28,NA,CASNYGHQAFF,TGTGCCAGCAATTACGGACATCAAGCTTTCTTT
many,TRBJ2-7,TRBV28,TRBD1,CASLDPGQGTLEQYF,TGTGCCAGCTTAGACCCGGGACAGGGGACACTCGAGCAGTACTTC
few,TRBJ1-5,TRBV6-1,NA,CASRLGPVRTPQPQPQHF,TGTGCCAGCAGATTGGGACCCGTCCGGACCCCCCAGCCTCAGCCCCAGCATTTT
many,TRBJ2-3,TRBV27,TRBD1,CASSRLRDSYPPSTDTQYF,TGTGCCAGCAGTAGACTCCGGGACAGCTACCCGCCAAGCACAGATACGCAGTATTTT
many,TRBJ1-1,TRBV20-1,NA,CSARERDGWNTEAFF,TGCAGTGCTAGAGAGCGGGACGGGTGGAACACTGAAGCTTTCTTT
many,TRBJ1-1,TRBV18,NA,CASSQQGTNTEAFF,TGTGCCAGCTCACAGCAGGGAACGAACACTGAAGCTTTCTTT
many,TRBJ1-5,TRBV18,NA,CASSPDISNQPQHF,TGTGCCAGCTCACCAGACATAAGCAATCAGCCCCAGCATTTT
many,TRBJ2-7,TRBV18,NA,CASSRATEYGEQYF,TGTGCCAGCTCACGTGCGACAGAGTACGGCGAGCAGTACTTC
many,TRBJ1-5,TRBV3-1,NA,CASSQGRGGIKPQHF,TGTGCCAGCAGCCAAGGTCGGGGGGGAATCAAGCCCCAGCATTTT
many,TRBJ1-2,TRBV3-1,NA,CASSQGYHNYGYTF,TGTGCCAGCAGCCAAGGTTACCACAACTATGGCTACACCTTC
many,TRBJ1-1,TRBV30,NA,CAWRPQGNTEAFF,TGTGCCTGGAGACCGCAGGGGAACACTGAAGCTTTCTTT
NA,TRBJ2-3,TRBV12-3/TRBV12-4,TRBD2,CASSRPEAGGAGTDTQYF,TGTGCCAGCAGCCGGCCTGAAGCGGGAGGCGCGGGCACAGATACGCAGTATTTT
many,TRBJ2-5,TRBV18,TRBD1,CASSPTGSGETQYF,TGTGCCAGCTCACCGACAGGGTCGGGAGAGACCCAGTACTTC
many,TRBJ2-2,TRBV12-3/TRBV12-4,NA,CASRGTMNTGELFF,TGTGCCAGCAGGGGGACAATGAACACCGGGGAGCTGTTTTTT
NA,TRBJ1-5,TRBV4-1,NA,CASSQLFPGTRDQPQHF,TGCGCCAGCAGCCAACTTTTCCCGGGCACCCGGGATCAGCCCCAGCATTTT
NA,TRBJ2-3,TRBV3-1,TRBD2,CASSRGGLGLDTQYF,TGTGCCAGCAGCCGGGGGGGACTAGGATTAGATACGCAGTATTTT
NA,TRBJ1-1,TRBV28,TRBD1,CASRLDRVNTEAFF,TGTGCCAGCAGACTGGACAGGGTGAACACTGAAGCTTTCTTT
few,TRBJ2-1,TRBV5-1,NA,CASSRPPNEQFF,TGCGCCAGCAGCCGCCCCCCCAATGAGCAGTTCTTC
many,TRBJ2-7,TRBV20-1,NA,CSARGPGLRRDEQYF,TGCAGTGCTAGAGGCCCCGGGCTGAGGCGGGACGAGCAGTACTTC
few,TRBJ2-1,TRBV6-1,TRBD2,CASNLAGTSVGEQFF,TGTGCCAGCAACTTGGCCGGGACTAGCGTTGGTGAGCAGTTCTTC
NA,TRBJ1-5,TRBV6-2/TRBV6-3,NA,CGNRAGGSHQPQHF,TGTGGGAACAGGGCCGGAGGGAGCCATCAGCCCCAGCATTTT
few,TRBJ2-2,TRBV3-1,NA,CASSHTGGGTGELFF,TGTGCCAGCAGTCACACAGGGGGGGGCACCGGGGAGCTGTTTTTT
many,TRBJ2-7,TRBV10-3,NA,CAISARGTVTNEQYF,TGTGCCATCAGTGCGCGGGGGACAGTAACTAACGAGCAGTACTTC
NA,TRBJ1-5,TRBV15,TRBD1,CATSSAQGVQPQHF,TGTGCCACCAGCAGTGCTCAGGGGGTTCAGCCCCAGCATTTT
many,TRBJ1-2,TRBV6-2/TRBV6-3,NA,CASSHWGRTNYGYTF,TGTGCCAGCAGTCACTGGGGACGGACTAACTATGGCTACACCTTC
many,TRBJ2-3,TRBV5-4,TRBD2,CASSLATGREDTQYF,TGTGCCAGCAGCTTGGCCACCGGGAGGGAAGATACGCAGTATTTT
many,TRBJ1-5,TRBV6-5,TRBD1,CASSYSSIMGQHSNQPQHF,TGTGCCAGCAGTTACTCATCCATCATGGGACAGCATAGCAATCAGCCCCAGCATTTT
few,TRBJ2-1,TRBV6-1,NA,CASSLHDSNNEQFF,TGTGCCAGCAGCCTCCACGATAGCAACAATGAGCAGTTCTTC
many,TRBJ1-1,TRBV30,NA,CAWSSRGSGTEAFF,TGTGCCTGGAGTTCTCGGGGGTCTGGCACTGAAGCTTTCTTT
NA,TRBJ1-5,TRBV19,NA,CASSNRLGNQPQHF,TGTGCCAGTAGTAACCGTCTCGGCAATCAGCCCCAGCATTTT
many,TRBJ2-2,TRBV12-3/TRBV12-4,TRBD2,CASSWASGNTGELFF,TGTGCCAGCAGTTGGGCTAGCGGTAATACCGGGGAGCTGTTTTTT
few,TRBJ2-5,TRBV27,TRBD2,CASSPVLATTQETQYF,TGTGCCAGCAGTCCAGTACTAGCGACCACCCAAGAGACCCAGTACTTC
many,TRBJ2-7,TRBV5-6,NA,CASSRNYEQYF,TGTGCCAGCAGCCGGAACTACGAGCAGTACTTC
many,TRBJ2-1,TRBV2,TRBD2,CASTDGLVGGRTEQFF,TGTGCCAGCACCGACGGGTTGGTGGGCGGGAGAACTGAGCAGTTCTTC
many,TRBJ1-1,TRBV7-8,NA,CASSSDSHTEAFF,TGTGCCAGCAGCTCGGACAGCCACACTGAAGCTTTCTTT
many,TRBJ2-1,TRBV27,NA,CASSTYNEQFF,TGTGCCAGCAGTACGTACAATGAGCAGTTCTTC